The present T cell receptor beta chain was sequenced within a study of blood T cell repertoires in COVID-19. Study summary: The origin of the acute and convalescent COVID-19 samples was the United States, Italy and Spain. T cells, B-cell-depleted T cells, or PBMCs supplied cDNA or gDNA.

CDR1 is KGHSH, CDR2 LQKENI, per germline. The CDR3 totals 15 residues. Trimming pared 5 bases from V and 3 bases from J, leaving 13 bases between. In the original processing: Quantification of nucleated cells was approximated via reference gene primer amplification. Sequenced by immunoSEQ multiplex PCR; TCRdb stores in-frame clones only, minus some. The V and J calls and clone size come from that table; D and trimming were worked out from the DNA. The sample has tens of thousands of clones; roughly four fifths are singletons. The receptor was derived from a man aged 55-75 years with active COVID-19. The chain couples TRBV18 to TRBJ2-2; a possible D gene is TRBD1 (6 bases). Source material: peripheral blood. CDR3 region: CASSEIAGDTGELFF. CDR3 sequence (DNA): TGTGCCAGCTCAGAGATTGCAGGGGACACCGGGGAGCTGTTTTTT.